The sequence of this TCR beta chain was determined in a study of OX40 agonist ivuxolimab in advanced cancers. Study results and limitations: Clonal expansion was seen in CD4+ and CD8+ blood T cells by week 6 at 0.1 to 3.0 mg/kg. Expanded peripheral T cell antigen specificity was not determined.

Germline CDR1 SGHRS, CDR2 YFSETQ. The CDR3 runs 15 residues. After removal of 3 bases from V and 2 bases from J, the junction contained 6 bases not matched to a gene. In the case of this clone: Its antigen is not known.

Only in-frame clones appear in the TCRdb table, and some are missing; sequencing was by immunoSEQ multiplex PCR. This sample has around 81,000 clones, with under 90% found just once. The clonotype was recovered from an adult with an advanced solid tumor such as melanoma, head and neck, liver or kidney cancer. The chain employs TRBV5-1 and TRBJ2-7, with 9 bases fitting TRBD1. This specimen consisted of CD4+ or CD8+ T cells sorted from blood, obtained in a trial of the OX40 agonist ivuxolimab. CDR3 region: CASSSGQGLTYEQYF. In DNA form, the CDR3 reads TGCGCCAGCAGCTCGGGACAGGGTTTGACCTACGAGCAGTACTTC.